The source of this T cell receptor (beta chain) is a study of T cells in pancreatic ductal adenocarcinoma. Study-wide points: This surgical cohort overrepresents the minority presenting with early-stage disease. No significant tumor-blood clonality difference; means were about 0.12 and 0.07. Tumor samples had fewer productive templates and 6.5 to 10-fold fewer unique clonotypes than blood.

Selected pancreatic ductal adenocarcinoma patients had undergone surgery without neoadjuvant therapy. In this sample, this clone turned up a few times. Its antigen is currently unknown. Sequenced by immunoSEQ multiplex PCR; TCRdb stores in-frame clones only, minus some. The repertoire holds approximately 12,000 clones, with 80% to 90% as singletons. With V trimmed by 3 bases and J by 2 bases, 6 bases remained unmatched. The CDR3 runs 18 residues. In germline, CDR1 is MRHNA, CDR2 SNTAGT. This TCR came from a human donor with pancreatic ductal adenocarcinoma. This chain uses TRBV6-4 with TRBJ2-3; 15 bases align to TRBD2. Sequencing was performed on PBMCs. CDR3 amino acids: CASSEAGTSGRTTDTQYF. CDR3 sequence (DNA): TGTGCCAGCAGTGAAGCAGGGACTAGCGGGAGGACCACAGATACGCAGTATTTT.